The 8 T cell receptor beta chains below were found in one sample sequenced in a study of T cell repertoires in ileal Crohn's disease. Time point denoted: neoterminal ileum biopsy at postoperative endoscopy, about 6 months after surgery. This table comes from immunoSEQ multiplex PCR, and its TCRdb copy is limited to in-frame clones, with some not included. The sample holds about 12,000 clones, 82% seen once. The sequenced sample consisted of ileal tissue. The receptors shown here come from an adult with Crohn's disease.

The J gene is TRBJ2-5, the V gene TRBV7-3; 8 bases map to TRBD1. CDR3 length equals 14 residues. Germline-derived CDR1 and CDR2 are SGHTA and FQGTGA. Germline trimming cut 5 bases from V and 11 bases from J; bases unmatched to any gene: 13. Written as DNA, the CDR3 is TGTGCCAGCAGCCGAGGACAGGGACTGGGGGAGCAGTACTTC. Encoded protein: CASSRGQGLGEQYF.

The chain combines TRBV5-1 with TRBJ1-5; 7 positions agree with TRBD1. The CDR3 sequence is 14 residues long. CDR1 and CDR2 (germline): SGHRS, YFSETQ. V lost 0 bases to trimming and J lost 6 bases; unmatched junction nucleotides: 3. The CDR3 DNA sequence: TGCGCCAGCAGCTTGGAGGGGGCAGGTCAGCCCCAGCATTTT. It yields the protein CASSLEGAGQPQHF.

The V gene is TRBV4-2, the J gene TRBJ1-6, with D uncertain. V shed 0 bases and J shed 9 bases, with 21 bases lying between them. The V gene's germline CDR1 is LGHNA and CDR2 YNFKEQ. This CDR3 has 18 amino acids. CDR3 region: CASSQDWESGGSGSPLHF. The CDR3 DNA follows: TGTGCCAGCAGCCAAGACTGGGAGAGCGGTGGTTCCGGTTCACCCCTCCACTTT.

This clone has a single count. The chain carries TRBV20-1 and TRBJ1-2; unclear D gene. The CDR3 loop spans 10 amino acids. Germline assignment: CDR1 DFQATT and CDR2 SNEGSKA (reference sequence). Between the trimmed V and J ends, which lost 4 bases and 4 bases, there was a span of 4 bases. The CDR3 is CSATFYGYTF. The DNA of the CDR3 is TGCAGTGCTACCTTCTATGGCTACACCTTC.

The gene calls are TRBV6-1 and TRBJ2-1, with D maybe TRBD2 (6 bases). Deletions cut 0 bases from V and 6 bases from J, with 15 bases between. The CDR3 loop spans 16 amino acids. Germline V lookup: CDR1 MNHNS, CDR2 SASEGT. Written as DNA, the CDR3 is TGTGCCAGCAGTGAAGCCGAGGGGCAGGGAGGCAATGAGCAGTTCTTC. Amino acids: CASSEAEGQGGNEQFF.

The V and J genes are TRBV2 and TRBJ2-5, with D hard to call. Germline lookup yields CDR1 SNHLY and CDR2 FYNNEI. This CDR3 is 10 amino acids long. Trimming left V 6 bases short and J 3 bases short, with 2 bases between. The CDR3 loop is CASSKETQYF. In DNA, the CDR3 is TGTGCCAGCAGCAAAGAGACCCAGTACTTC.

J is TRBJ2-1 and V is TRBV9; TRBD2 is a possible D gene (6 bases). CDR1 and CDR2 (germline): SGDLS, YYNGEE. The V gene lost 0 bases and the J gene lost 4 bases, with 14 bases spanning the gap. The CDR3 covers 16 residues. Here the CDR3 reads CASSVVEAGTYNEQFF. The DNA of the CDR3 is TGTGCCAGCAGCGTAGTAGAGGCGGGAACTTACAATGAGCAGTTCTTC.

This rearrangement joins TRBV6-1 to TRBJ2-1, with D possibly matching TRBD1 (6 bases). Trimming took 0 bases from V and 0 from J, leaving 6 bases between them. CDR1 is MNHNS, CDR2 SASEGT, per germline. CDR3 size: 15 residues. The CDR3 reads CASSEAGGSYNEQFF. The CDR3 nucleotides read TGTGCCAGCAGTGAAGCAGGGGGCTCCTACAATGAGCAGTTCTTC.